This T cell receptor (beta chain) was identified during a study of early T cells in non-severe SARS-CoV-2 infection. There are 11 residues in the CDR3. V was shortened by 8 bases and J by 4 bases, with 11 bases between the two germline ends. Germline V gene lookup returns CDR1 DFQATT and CDR2 SNEGSKA (reference sequence). MiXCR, applied by TCRdb to the 5' RACE reads, yields one record per CDR3 protein. Of around 92,000 distinct CDR3 sequences listed, 9.5% to 11% are singletons. The V and J genes are TRBV20-1 and TRBJ2-5; D not resolved. Sequenced material: whole blood. The receptor comes from an adult who was a healthcare worker with PCR-confirmed SARS-CoV-2 infection or an uninfected control (not recorded which). CDR3 DNA: TGCAGTCCACAGTTTGGAGAGACCCAGTACTTC. Translated: CSPQFGETQYF.